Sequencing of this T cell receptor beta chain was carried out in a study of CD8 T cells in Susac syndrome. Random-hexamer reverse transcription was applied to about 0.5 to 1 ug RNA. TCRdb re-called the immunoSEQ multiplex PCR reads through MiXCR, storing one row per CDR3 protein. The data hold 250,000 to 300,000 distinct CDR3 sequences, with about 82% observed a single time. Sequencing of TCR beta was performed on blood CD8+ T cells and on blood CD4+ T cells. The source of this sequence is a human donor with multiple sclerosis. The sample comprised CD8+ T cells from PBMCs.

The CDR3 coding sequence is TGTGCCAGCAACCTCAAAACCGGGACTAGGGGCGGTAATGAGCAGTTCTTC. This translates into CASNLKTGTRGGNEQFF. The rearrangement links TRBV12-3 or TRBV12-4 to TRBJ2-1, with TRBD2 identical over 8 bases. J lost 7 bases, V lost 7 bases, and 18 bases had no gene match. The CDR3 totals 17 residues.